The 14 T cell receptor beta chains reported below all come from one sample, sequenced in a study of T cells in Graves' hyperthyroidism and ophthalmopathy. From RNA transcripts, TCR beta CDR3 regions were amplified. First-round RT-PCR of the TCR CDR3 relied on the HTBI primer set. TCRdb recomputed calls from the multiplex PCR reads with MiXCR, one row per CDR3 protein. The sample holds fewer than 700,000 distinct CDR3 sequences, over 15% seen once. The sequenced sample consisted of blood. These receptor sequences come from a woman under 30 with Graves' ophthalmopathy.

V and J are TRBV9 and TRBJ2-3; the D gene could be TRBD1 or TRBD2 (5 bases each). This CDR3 region has 18 residues. The V end lost 4 bases, the J end lost 2 bases, and 23 bases lay between the germline ends. The V gene's germline CDR1 is SGDLS and CDR2 YYNGEE. Written as DNA, the CDR3 is TGTGCCAGCAGCCAAGATGCGGCGTGGACGGGACCCACAGATACGCAGTATTTT. This sequence encodes CASSQDAAWTGPTDTQYF.

This clonotype has at least ten counts. The genes are TRBV12-3 or TRBV12-4 and TRBJ2-3; TRBD2 agrees at 12 bases. V trimming: 1 base; J trimming: 4 bases; junction bases outside the gene matches: 6. The CDR3 has 17 residues. CDR3 nucleotides: TGTGCCAGCAGTTTAGGGGCTAGCGGGGGGGCGGCAGATACGCAGTATTTT. Translated: CASSLGASGGAADTQYF.

V and J are TRBV30 and TRBJ2-2, with 9 positions matching TRBD2. With V trimmed by 8 bases and J by 2 bases, 6 bases remained unmatched. Germline CDR1 and CDR2: GTSNPN and SVGIG (reference sequence). The CDR3 totals 14 residues. CDR3 amino acids: CATRLAGNTGELFF. The CDR3 region has the DNA TGTGCCACCAGGCTAGCGGGAAACACCGGGGAGCTGTTTTTT.

This clonotype showed up just a few times. This chain uses TRBV12-3 or TRBV12-4 with TRBJ1-5; D not certain. Trimming took off 3 bases at V and 0 bases at J, with 6 bases between the two ends. The CDR3 totals 14 residues. In DNA form, the CDR3 reads TGTGCCAGCAGTTTTTGGGATAGCAATCAGCCCCAGCATTTT. It codes for CASSFWDSNQPQHF.

This clonotype occurred many times. This chain joins TRBV28 and TRBJ1-5; tentatively, D is TRBD1 (5 bases). V lost 3 bases and J lost 4, with 13 bases in between. Germline CDR1 reads MDHEN; CDR2 reads SYDVKM. The CDR3 has 15 amino acids. The DNA for the CDR3 is TGTGCCAGCAGTTTGGGAGGGACGGTAAATCAGCCCCAGCATTTT. It encodes CASSLGGTVNQPQHF.

CDR3 in DNA: TGTGCCAGCAGTGTTACGGAGGAAGCTTTCTTT. This sequence encodes CASSVTEEAFF. The rearrangement joins TRBV6-2 or TRBV6-3 to TRBJ1-1; no reliable D call. Trimming pared 5 bases from V and 8 bases from J, leaving 9 bases between. The CDR3 consists of 11 residues. CDR1 MNHEY and CDR2 SVGEGT come from the germline V gene.

The J gene is TRBJ2-7, the V gene TRBV7-8; no clear D. Germline assignment: CDR1 SGHVS and CDR2 FQNEAQ. The CDR3 is 12 amino acids. Trimming shortened V by 3 bases and J by 4 bases, and 7 bases separated the two germline ends. The CDR3 here is CASSFKTYEQYF. DNA for the CDR3: TGTGCCAGCAGCTTTAAAACTTACGAGCAGTACTTC.

Turning to this clonotype: A clone one base away is much larger, so this may be a read error. This rearrangement joins TRBV5-1 to TRBJ1-1, with 7 bases fitting TRBD1. The CDR3 loop spans 14 amino acids. The J segment lost 1 base and the V segment lost 6 bases, leaving 6 bases of the junction unmatched. The V gene's germline CDR1 is SGHRS and CDR2 YFSETQ. CDR3 region: CASKPGTANTEAFF. The CDR3 DNA is TGCGCCAGCAAGCCCGGGACAGCGAACACTGAAGCTTTCTTT.

V is TRBV6-2 or TRBV6-3 and J is TRBJ2-5; TRBD2 matches 9 bases. The germline gives CDR1 MNHEY, CDR2 SVGEGT. The CDR3 sequence is 16 residues long. V lost 6 bases, J lost 2 bases, and 10 bases stayed unmatched. The CDR3 reads CASRIQLAGVQETQYF. The CDR3 DNA is TGTGCCAGCAGAATACAACTAGCGGGCGTTCAAGAGACCCAGTACTTC.

This clonotype has at least ten counts. The rearrangement joins TRBV20-1 to TRBJ2-5; 12 bases map to TRBD1. Trimming removed 5 bases from V and 5 bases from J; junction bases left unmatched: 9. Germline CDR1 DFQATT, CDR2 SNEGSKA (reference sequence). CDR3 length: 15 amino acids. Written as DNA, the CDR3 is TGCAGTGCTCACTCGGGACAGGGGGCGAGTGAGACCCAGTACTTC. Amino acid sequence: CSAHSGQGASETQYF.

This clonotype was seen repeatedly, ten times or more. The chain carries TRBV11-2 and TRBJ2-3; 11 bases agree with TRBD2. Germline CDR1 SGHAT, CDR2 FQNNGV. This CDR3 comprises 16 residues. The V gene end was trimmed by 6 bases and the J gene end by 0 bases; junction bases not matched to a gene: 5. This CDR3 reads CASRTIAGGSTDTQYF. The CDR3 DNA follows: TGTGCCAGCAGGACCATAGCGGGGGGGAGCACAGATACGCAGTATTTT.

This clonotype was found once. V is TRBV3-1 and J is TRBJ1-1, with D possibly TRBD1 on 5 matching bases. The CDR3 loop spans 13 amino acids. Germline CDR1 is LGHDT and CDR2 is YNNKEL (reference sequence). Trimming cost V 5 bases and J 5 bases, with 12 bases left between them. CDR3 in DNA: TGTGCCAGCAGCAGGGGTTTTGGAACTGAAGCTTTCTTT. This gives the protein CASSRGFGTEAFF.

This clonotype was seen only a few times. The chain combines TRBV5-5 with TRBJ1-4, with TRBD1 matching over 7 bases. The CDR3 sequence is 15 residues long. Germline V lookup: CDR1 SGHKS, CDR2 YYEKEE (reference sequence). Losses at the gene ends were 4 bases for V and 8 bases for J; bases not matched to a gene: 11. DNA for the CDR3: TGTGCCAGCAGCGGAACAGGGGCCTCGGGGGAAAAACTGTTTTTT. As protein: CASSGTGASGEKLFF.

The sample holds a few counts of this clonotype. The chain's CDR3 is CASIRLFRDGRNTGELFF. The CDR3 region has the DNA TGTGCCAGCATTCGCCTTTTCAGGGACGGACGCAACACCGGGGAGCTGTTTTTT. The J gene is TRBJ2-2, the V gene TRBV27; D is tentatively TRBD1 or TRBD2 (5 bases each). There are 18 residues in the CDR3. The V end was cut by 7 bases, the J end by 2 bases, with 23 bases between. Per germline, CDR1 MNHEY and CDR2 SMNVEV (reference sequence).